These T cell receptor beta chains were read from a single sample in a study of blood T cells in healthy people across ages. TCRdb reanalysed the 5' RACE reads using MiXCR and keeps one entry per CDR3 protein. The table shows around 1,900,000 distinct CDR3 sequences, with approximately 39% occurring only once. Sequenced input: blood. The receptors shown here come from a human donor in good health. The CDR3 runs from the conserved cysteine through the conserved F or W.

>TRBJ2-3|TRBV12-3/TRBV12-4
CASSHLRTDAQYF
>TRBJ1-2|TRBV4-1
CASSHLGGDYGYTF
>TRBJ2-3|TRBV6-6
CASRRGGASDTQYF
>TRBJ2-7|TRBV5-1
CASSISGVTSYGQYF
>TRBJ1-2|TRBV4-2
CASSHGIGQGGNYGYTF
>TRBJ2-3|TRBV4-3
CASSPLPQGASDTQYF
>TRBJ2-1|TRBV10-3
CAILESTTYNEQFF
>TRBJ1-2|TRBV29-1
CSVEDWSGTYGYTF
>TRBJ2-1|TRBV7-9
CASTPAGEPYNEQFF
>TRBJ2-4|TRBV2
CASSEGPYELYF
>TRBJ1-2|TRBV5-1
CASSLGAAPDYGYTF
>TRBJ1-5|TRBV7-2
CASSARFDQPQHF
>TRBJ2-3|TRBV20-1
CSARDQIARTDTQYF
>TRBJ2-3|TRBV7-2
CASSFSGEGTDTQYF
>TRBJ2-1|TRBV12-3/TRBV12-4
CAGSLIPGREDYNEQFF
>TRBJ2-4|TRBV20-1
CSAREATRATDEQYF
>TRBJ2-1|TRBV4-1
CASSQGASGGAGEQFF
>TRBJ2-7|TRBV6-6
CASSYSRQSYEQYF
>TRBJ1-2|TRBV6-6
CVSSIGQGRSYGYTF
>TRBJ2-5|TRBV2
CASSEERGGETQYF
>TRBJ2-5|TRBV6-6
CASSPLAGVWETQYF
>TRBJ1-1|TRBV29-1
CSVRVPGGGTEAFF
>TRBJ2-5|TRBV6-5
CASRLAGASQETQYF
>TRBJ2-3|TRBV29-1
CSVGRRYTQYF
>TRBJ2-7|TRBV10-3
CAISEDRETYKQYF
>TRBJ2-7|TRBV29-1
CSVEEGGNEQYF
>TRBJ2-3|TRBV11-2
CVSRGLSGTDTQYF
>TRBJ2-5|TRBV7-2
CASSLAGGLRETQYF
>TRBJ1-1|TRBV6-5
CASIPRGGSTEAFF
>TRBJ2-7|TRBV20-1
CSASKDGSYEQYF
>TRBJ1-6|TRBV12-3/TRBV12-4
CASSTPSGVNSPLHF
>-|TRBV12-3/TRBV12-4
CASSLAAPGNEQYF
>TRBJ2-5|TRBV12-3/TRBV12-4
CANSLAGAETQYF
>TRBJ2-1|TRBV7-2
CASSLNWDEQFF
>TRBJ2-1|TRBV15
CATSRDRGYPSYNERFF
>TRBJ1-1|TRBV7-2
CASTREGGVTEAFF
>TRBJ2-3|TRBV29-1
CSAAGLEGSTDTQYF
>TRBJ2-1|TRBV6-1
CASTSYSSGGSLWAYNEQFF
>TRBJ1-1|TRBV2
CASSEARSTQRAFF
>TRBJ2-1|TRBV12-3/TRBV12-4
CASTRSLASSYNEQFF
>TRBJ2-3|TRBV20-1
CSARDLGPKGFADTQYF
>TRBJ2-7|TRBV13
CASSTSGLAPYEQYF
>TRBJ2-3|TRBV5-1
CASSLTLAGETQYF
>TRBJ2-7|TRBV12-3/TRBV12-4
CASSTSLAGDYEQYF
>TRBJ2-4|TRBV4-1
CASSHSTGAEQYF
>TRBJ2-3|TRBV20-1
CSATPLIAQRGTTDTQYF
>TRBJ2-7|TRBV28
CASRLSGDFSYEQYF
>TRBJ2-7|TRBV29-1
CSTRTGAGEQYF
>TRBJ1-2|TRBV20-1
CSARVGQGVVNYGYTF
>TRBJ1-2|TRBV3-1
CAKLQGGDYGYTF